Presented here are 3 T cell receptor beta chains from one specimen sequenced in a study of vaccination and CD4 T cells after COVID-19. No cognate antigen is known for these TCRs. Sequenced with the Oncomine TCR Beta short-read assay was DNA taken from cultured CD4+ T cells. MiXCR, run by TCRdb on the PCR reads, gives a single entry per CDR3 protein. Among 6,500 to 7,500 distinct CDR3 sequences listed, 40% to 50% were seen once. Treatment in this sample: approximately 9-day PBMC culture with coronavirus spike peptide pools or control peptides (ViraFEST assay). Prior to the COVID-19 pandemic (2011-2018), the unexposed donor's CD4+ T cells were collected. What was sequenced was CD4+ T cells from blood, cultured in vitro. Source of these receptors: a human donor in good health.

This clonotype occurred a few times. The chain couples TRBV10-1 to TRBJ2-2; possibly TRBD1 for D (5 bases). The CDR3 has 16 residues. V lost 3 bases and J 6 bases, leaving 17 bases between the germline ends. Germline loops: CDR1 WNHNN, CDR2 SYGVQD (reference sequence). CDR3 loop: CASSDSWGLTPGELFF. CDR3 nucleotides: TGCGCCAGCAGTGACAGCTGGGGCCTAACCCCCGGGGAGCTGTTTTTT.

This clonotype was picked up a small number of times. This chain connects TRBV20-1 to TRBJ2-5, with TRBD2 matching over 7 bases. Trimming at V came to 0 bases and at J to 1 base, leaving 5 bases not matched to a gene. The CDR3 spans 15 residues. The germline V gene has CDR1 DFQATT and CDR2 SNEGSKA (reference sequence). Here the CDR3 reads CSAREERGGQETQYF. In nucleotides, the CDR3 is TGCAGTGCTAGAGAGGAGCGCGGGGGCCAAGAGACCCAGTACTTC.

The chain combines TRBV7-2 with TRBJ2-2; TRBD1 matches 7 bases. CDR1 is SGHTA, CDR2 FQGNSA, per germline. The CDR3 is 15 residues long. The V segment lost 6 bases and the J segment 6 bases; nucleotides outside the gene matches: 10. The CDR3, as DNA: TGTGCCAGCAGTCGTTTGAGGGGGCGGCCCGGGGAGCTGTTTTTT. The encoded protein is CASSRLRGRPGELFF.